Here is one T cell receptor (beta chain) with its context. The sample comes from a study of control samples from healthy donors and cancer patients. TCRdb's table, derived via immunoSEQ multiplex PCR, lists solely in-frame clones and lacks some. The sample holds about 140,000 clones; around nine tenths are singletons and the top ten take under 2%. This CDR3 region has 13 residues. Trimming removed 0 bases from V and 1 base from J, with 4 bases in between. In germline, CDR1 is LNHDA, CDR2 SQIVND (reference sequence). The sequenced sample consisted of blood. This sequence was found in a man in his late teens or twenties in good health. The chain combines TRBV19 with TRBJ2-7; no clear D gene. The CDR3 nucleotides read TGTGCCAGTAGTATAGAAGGATCCTACGAGCAGTACTTC. This gives the protein CASSIEGSYEQYF. The variable domain in full, completed from reference TRBV19 and TRBJ2-7, reads DGGITQSPKYLFRKEGQNVTLSCEQNLNHDAMYWYRQDPGQGLRLIYYSQIVNDFQKGDIAEGYSVSREKKESFPLTVTSAQKNPTAFYLCASSIEGSYEQYFGPGTRLTVT.